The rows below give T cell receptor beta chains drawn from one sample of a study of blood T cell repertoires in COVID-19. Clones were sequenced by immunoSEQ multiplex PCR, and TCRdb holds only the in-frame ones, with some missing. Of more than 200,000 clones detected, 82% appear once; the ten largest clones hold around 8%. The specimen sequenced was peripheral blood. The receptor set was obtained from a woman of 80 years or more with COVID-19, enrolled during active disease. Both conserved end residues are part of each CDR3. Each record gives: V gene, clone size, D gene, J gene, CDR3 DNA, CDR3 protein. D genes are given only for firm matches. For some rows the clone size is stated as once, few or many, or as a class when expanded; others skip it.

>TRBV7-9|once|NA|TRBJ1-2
TGTGCCAGCAGCCTGACAAGTAGCTATGGCTACACCTTC
CASSLTSSYGYTF
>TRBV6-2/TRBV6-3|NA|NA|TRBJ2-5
TGTGCCAGCAGCCTACGGGGGCTAAGGGAGGGCCGGGGGACCCAGTACTTC
CASSLRGLREGRGTQYF
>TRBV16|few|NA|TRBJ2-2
TGTGCCAGCCGGTCGAGGGTCGTGAACACCGGGGAGCTGTTTTTT
CASRSRVVNTGELFF
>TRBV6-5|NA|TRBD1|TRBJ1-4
TGTGCCAGCAGCGGACAGGGCCGCTTTAATGAAAAACTGTTTTTT
CASSGQGRFNEKLFF
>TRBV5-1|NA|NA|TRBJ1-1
TGCGCCAGCAGTTTACAAAAGGGAGTTGAAGCTTTCTTT
CASSLQKGVEAFF
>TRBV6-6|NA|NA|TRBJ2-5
TGTGCCAGCAGTTACGGGCAGTTTCAAGAGACCCAGTACTTC
CASSYGQFQETQYF
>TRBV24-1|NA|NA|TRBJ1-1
TGTGCCACCAGTGATTCGGACACCCCTGAAGCTTTCTTT
CATSDSDTPEAFF
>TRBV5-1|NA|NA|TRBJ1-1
TGCGCCAGCAGTTATGGACAAGCTACTGAAGCTTTCTTT
CASSYGQATEAFF
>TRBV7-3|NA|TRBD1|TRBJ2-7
TGTGCCAGCAGCTTACGCGGGACAGGGCGATACGAGCAGTACTTC
CASSLRGTGRYEQYF
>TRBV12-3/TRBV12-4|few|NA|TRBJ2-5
TGTGCCAGCAGTTTTCAGGGGATGGCGACCCAGTACTTC
CASSFQGMATQYF